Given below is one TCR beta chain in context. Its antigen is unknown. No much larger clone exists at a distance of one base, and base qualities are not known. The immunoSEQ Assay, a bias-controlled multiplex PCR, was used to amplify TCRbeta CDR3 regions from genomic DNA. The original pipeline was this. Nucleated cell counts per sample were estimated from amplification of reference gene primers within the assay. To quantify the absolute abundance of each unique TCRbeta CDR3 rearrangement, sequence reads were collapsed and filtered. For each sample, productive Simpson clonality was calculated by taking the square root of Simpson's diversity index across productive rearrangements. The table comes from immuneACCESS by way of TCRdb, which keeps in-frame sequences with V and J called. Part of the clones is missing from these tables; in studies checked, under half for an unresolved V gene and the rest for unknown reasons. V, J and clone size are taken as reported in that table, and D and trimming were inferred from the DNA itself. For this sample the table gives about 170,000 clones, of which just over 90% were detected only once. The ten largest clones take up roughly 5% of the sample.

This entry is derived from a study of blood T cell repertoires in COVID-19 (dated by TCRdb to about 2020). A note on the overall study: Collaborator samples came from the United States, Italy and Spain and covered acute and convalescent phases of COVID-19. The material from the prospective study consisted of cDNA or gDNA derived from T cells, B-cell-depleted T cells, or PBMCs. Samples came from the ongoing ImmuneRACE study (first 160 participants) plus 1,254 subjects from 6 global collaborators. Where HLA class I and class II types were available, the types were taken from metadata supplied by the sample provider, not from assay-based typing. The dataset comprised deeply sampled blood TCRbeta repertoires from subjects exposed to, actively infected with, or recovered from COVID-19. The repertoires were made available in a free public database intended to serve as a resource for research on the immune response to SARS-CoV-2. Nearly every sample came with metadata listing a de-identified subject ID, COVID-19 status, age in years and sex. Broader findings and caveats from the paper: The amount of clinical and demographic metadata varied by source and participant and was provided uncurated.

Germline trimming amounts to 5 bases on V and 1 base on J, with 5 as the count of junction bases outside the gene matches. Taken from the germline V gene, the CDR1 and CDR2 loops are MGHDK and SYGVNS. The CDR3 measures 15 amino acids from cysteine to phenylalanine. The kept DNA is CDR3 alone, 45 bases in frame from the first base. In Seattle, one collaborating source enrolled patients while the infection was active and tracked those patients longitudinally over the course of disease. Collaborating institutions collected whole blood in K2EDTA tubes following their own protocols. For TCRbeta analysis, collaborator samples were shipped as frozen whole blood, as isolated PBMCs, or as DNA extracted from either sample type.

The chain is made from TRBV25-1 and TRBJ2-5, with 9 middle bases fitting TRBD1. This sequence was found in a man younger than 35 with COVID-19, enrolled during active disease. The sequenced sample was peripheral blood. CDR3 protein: CASSSTGGVQETQYF. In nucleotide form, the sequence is TGTGCCAGCAGTTCAACAGGGGGCGTCCAAGAGACCCAGTACTTC.